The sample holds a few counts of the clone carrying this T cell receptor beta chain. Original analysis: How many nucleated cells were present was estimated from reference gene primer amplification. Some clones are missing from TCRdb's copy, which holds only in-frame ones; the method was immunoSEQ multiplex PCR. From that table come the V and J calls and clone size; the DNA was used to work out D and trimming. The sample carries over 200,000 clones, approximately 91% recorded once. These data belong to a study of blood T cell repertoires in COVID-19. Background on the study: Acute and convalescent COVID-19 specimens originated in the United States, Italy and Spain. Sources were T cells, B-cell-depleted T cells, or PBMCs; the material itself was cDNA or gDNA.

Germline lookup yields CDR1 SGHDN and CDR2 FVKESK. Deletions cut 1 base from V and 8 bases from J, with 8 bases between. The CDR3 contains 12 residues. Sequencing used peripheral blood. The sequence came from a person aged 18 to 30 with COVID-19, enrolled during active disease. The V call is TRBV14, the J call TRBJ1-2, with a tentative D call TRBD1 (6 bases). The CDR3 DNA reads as TGTGCCAGCAGCCAAGCAGGGGAAGGCTACACCTTC. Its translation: CASSQAGEGYTF.